This T cell receptor beta chain was sequenced during a study of PD-L1 blockade in urothelial cancer. With V trimmed by 4 bases and J by 5 bases, 8 bases remained unmatched. The V gene's germline CDR1 is PRHDT and CDR2 FYEKMQ (reference sequence). The CDR3 consists of 16 residues. The data were produced by immunoSEQ multiplex PCR, yet TCRdb's version contains in-frame clones alone and is incomplete. The table records roughly 17,000 clones, around 90% of them present only once. Source: PBMCs, taken around atezolizumab (anti-PD-L1) treatment. This TCR was recovered from a man aged 45-65 years with urothelial cancer. The chain employs TRBV13 and TRBJ1-6, with 7 bases that match TRBD1. The CDR3 region is CASSWTGSRDNSPLHF. The CDR3 bases are TGTGCCAGCAGCTGGACAGGCTCTAGGGATAATTCACCCCTCCACTTT.